This T cell receptor beta chain was identified during a study of blood T cell repertoires in COVID-19. On the study more broadly: Samples taken during acute and convalescent COVID-19 were collected in the United States, Italy and Spain.

Assay used: immunoSEQ multiplex PCR; TCRdb lists only in-frame clones, some missing. The sample holds roughly 270,000 clones; over 75% are singletons and the top ten take approximately 5.1%. V was clipped by 4 bases and J by 4 bases, with 13 bases between them. The CDR3 covers 14 residues. Germline CDR1 and CDR2: MNHEY and SMNVEV (reference sequence). This clone was detected only a few times. The origin of this receptor is a man in his fifties or sixties with active or convalescent COVID-19. Specimen: peripheral blood. J is TRBJ1-2 and V is TRBV27; D perhaps matches TRBD1 (6 bases). The CDR3 loop reads CASSSRGQIYGYTF. Written as DNA, the CDR3 is TGTGCCAGCAGTTCTCGTGGACAGATCTATGGCTACACCTTC.